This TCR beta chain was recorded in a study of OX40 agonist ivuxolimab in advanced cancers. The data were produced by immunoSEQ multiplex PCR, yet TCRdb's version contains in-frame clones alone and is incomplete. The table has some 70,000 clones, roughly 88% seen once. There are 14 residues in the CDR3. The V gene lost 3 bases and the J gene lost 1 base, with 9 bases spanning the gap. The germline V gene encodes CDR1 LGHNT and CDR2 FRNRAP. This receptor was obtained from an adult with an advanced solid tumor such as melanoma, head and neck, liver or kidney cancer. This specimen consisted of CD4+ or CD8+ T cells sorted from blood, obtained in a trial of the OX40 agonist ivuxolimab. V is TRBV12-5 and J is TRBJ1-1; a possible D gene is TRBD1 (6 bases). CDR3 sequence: CASGLGGRNTEAFF. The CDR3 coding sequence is TGTGCTAGTGGTTTAGGGGGGAGGAACACTGAAGCTTTCTTT.